The present TCR beta chain was sequenced within a study of CD8 T cell repertoires and HIV-1 epitope variants. About the study: The baseline condition was 1M T cells left uncultured. The study's findings and limits: The assay identified only TCR beta chains of antigen-proliferating T cells.

Clones were read by immunoSEQ multiplex PCR, and TCRdb kept only the in-frame ones, dropping some. The sample lists roughly 100,000 clones, 74% seen once, with roughly 25% in the top ten. This clone has a single count. Its specificity is unknown. Source material: uncultured baseline CD8+ T cells from peripheral blood mononuclear cells (PBMCs). The source of this sequence is a male donor with HIV.

CDR3 in DNA: TGTGCCAGCAGCCAATCTGACAGAACTATGAACACTGAAGCTTTCTTT. Amino acid sequence: CASSQSDRTMNTEAFF. The genes are TRBV4-2 and TRBJ1-1; D is perhaps TRBD1 (5 bases). V dropped 2 bases and J dropped 0 bases, with 13 bases sitting between them. Germline CDR1 reads LGHNA; CDR2 reads YNFKEQ. The CDR3 has 16 residues.